Sequencing of this T cell receptor beta chain was carried out in a study of CD8 T cell repertoires and HIV-1 epitope variants. In the study overall: T cells were stimulated with Twenty-five Gag and Nef peptides separately. Epitopes were three Gag families plus Nef HW9 and YT9. Study outcomes and limitations: No clonotypes responded to the TAALDMSHF plasma variant; several recognized KF9, one HW9. Most of the nine antigen-specific clonotypes appeared cross-reactive to autologous or escape variants.

CDR1 is SGHRS and CDR2 is YFSETQ in the germline V gene. CDR3 length: 13 amino acids. V was trimmed by 2 bases and J by 3 bases, leaving 9 bases between them. Sequencing was performed with immunoSEQ multiplex PCR; in TCRdb, only in-frame clones are kept and a portion is missing. The sample has approximately 1,800 clones; about two thirds are singletons. In regard to this clone: As yet, its antigen is unknown.

The rearrangement uses TRBV5-1 and TRBJ2-7; D remains ambiguous. The TCR originated in a male donor with HIV. Source material: cultured CD8+ T cells derived from PBMCs. CDR3 bases: TGCGCCAGCAGCTTAAGTTTCAGCTACGAGCAGTACTTC. Translation: CASSLSFSYEQYF.